This entry concerns a single TCR beta chain. Unmatched junction bases numbered 5, after V lost 0 bases and J lost 6 bases. The CDR3 consists of 15 residues. Looked up from germline, CDR1 is SGHRS and CDR2 is YFSETQ. This sample stems from a study of control samples from healthy donors and cancer patients. Produced via immunoSEQ multiplex PCR; TCRdb's table is partial and in-frame only. Of 80,000 to 100,000 clones listed, around nine tenths are singletons. This TCR derives from a human donor in good health. The donor label of this sample is uncertain. The V call is TRBV5-1, the J call TRBJ2-2; TRBD2 aligns across 7 bases. Sample: blood. For the CDR3, the DNA is TGCGCCAGCAGCTTGGGACCAAGCGGGGCCGGGGAGCTGTTTTTT. The encoded protein is CASSLGPSGAGELFF.